This is a list of T cell receptor beta chains from one sample in a study of response to subunit inactivated influenza vaccine. TCRdb ran MiXCR on the RT-PCR reads and lists one entry per CDR3 protein. The sample records a few hundred thousand distinct CDR3 sequences, 11% to 15% being singletons. The specimen comprised PBMCs from blood, sampled about 13 days after vaccination. These receptor sequences come from a middle-aged man who received an inactivated influenza vaccine. Each CDR3 is given with its conserved first and last residue. The D gene is left open where the match is weak. Expanded clones are given a class, and other clones once, few, many or no size at all.

j_call	clone_size	d_call	v_call	cdr3_aa	cdr3_nt
TRBJ2-7	many	TRBD1	TRBV5-1	CASSWTGLGYEQYF	TGCGCCAGCAGCTGGACAGGGTTAGGCTACGAGCAGTACTTC
TRBJ2-3	few	NA	TRBV7-6	CASSFGGARTDTQYF	TGTGCCAGCAGCTTTGGGGGCGCTCGGACAGATACGCAGTATTTT
TRBJ2-1	NA	NA	TRBV14	CASSQVNGEQFF	TGTGCCAGCAGCCAAGTTAATGGTGAGCAGTTCTTC
TRBJ2-1	NA	TRBD1	TRBV6-2/TRBV6-3	CASRPRQGGPYNEQFF	TGTGCCAGCAGACCCCGACAGGGTGGTCCCTACAATGAGCAGTTCTTC
TRBJ2-3	NA	NA	TRBV12-3/TRBV12-4	CASSLRGRFTYF	TGTGCCAGCAGTTTACGAGGGAGGTTTACGTATTTT
TRBJ2-3	NA	TRBD2	TRBV24-1	CATSDPGLAVTDTQYF	TGTGCCACCAGTGACCCGGGACTAGCGGTCACAGATACGCAGTATTTT
TRBJ2-7	NA	NA	TRBV20-1	CSARGRDSEQYF	TGCAGTGCTAGAGGCAGGGATTCTGAGCAGTACTTC
TRBJ2-5	few	TRBD1	TRBV20-1	CSARVGQGLTQYF	TGCAGTGCTAGAGTCGGACAGGGGCTGACCCAGTACTTC
TRBJ2-1	few	NA	TRBV15	CATSRGGLGSYNEQFF	TGTGCCACCAGCAGAGGGGGGCTAGGATCCTACAATGAGCAGTTCTTC
TRBJ1-2	few	TRBD1	TRBV12-3/TRBV12-4	CASRPTGGGANYGYTF	TGTGCCAGCAGACCGACAGGGGGAGGGGCTAACTATGGCTACACCTTC
TRBJ1-4	few	TRBD1	TRBV5-1	CASRRSTGGENEKLFF	TGCGCCAGCAGACGCTCCACAGGGGGCGAAAATGAAAAACTGTTTTTT
TRBJ1-4	few	NA	TRBV2	CASSVRQRNEKLFF	TGTGCCAGCAGTGTAAGGCAGAGGAATGAAAAACTGTTTTTT
TRBJ2-5	few	NA	TRBV2	CASSGLAGAETQYF	TGTGCCAGCAGTGGCCTTGCAGGGGCAGAGACCCAGTACTTC
TRBJ2-1	NA	NA	TRBV15	CATSRGAANEQFF	TGTGCCACCAGCAGAGGCGCAGCGAATGAGCAGTTCTTC
TRBJ2-5	NA	NA	TRBV12-3/TRBV12-4	CASSFSGIQETQYF	TGTGCCAGCAGTTTCTCAGGTATCCAAGAGACCCAGTACTTC
TRBJ2-1	NA	TRBD1	TRBV12-3/TRBV12-4	CASNRGVSYNEQFF	TGTGCCAGCAACAGGGGGGTTTCCTACAATGAGCAGTTCTTC
TRBJ2-3	few	NA	TRBV9	CASSVSGTYTQYF	TGTGCCAGCAGCGTCTCAGGCACATATACGCAGTATTTT
TRBJ1-1	few	NA	TRBV14	CASSPYRQSNTEAFF	TGTGCCAGCAGCCCCTATAGACAGTCGAACACTGAAGCTTTCTTT
TRBJ2-1	few	NA	TRBV10-3	CAISEMAVLDNEQFF	TGTGCCATCAGTGAGATGGCAGTACTTGACAATGAGCAGTTCTTC
TRBJ2-1	NA	TRBD2	TRBV7-2	CASSLASRVAGYNEQFF	TGTGCCAGCAGCTTAGCGTCAAGGGTAGCGGGGTACAATGAGCAGTTCTTC
TRBJ2-5	NA	TRBD2	TRBV20-1	CSFEGASGKETQYF	TGCTCCTTCGAAGGGGCTAGCGGAAAAGAGACCCAGTACTTC
TRBJ2-7	NA	TRBD2	TRBV29-1	CSVAGLAGLGQYF	TGCAGCGTTGCTGGACTAGCGGGACTCGGGCAGTACTTC
TRBJ2-7	many	TRBD1	TRBV12-3/TRBV12-4	CASSSGQRSYEQYF	TGTGCCAGCAGTTCGGGACAGCGCTCCTACGAGCAGTACTTC
TRBJ2-1	few	TRBD2	TRBV7-8	CASKLAGGPYNEQFF	TGTGCCAGCAAGTTGGCGGGGGGGCCCTACAATGAGCAGTTCTTC
TRBJ2-7	many	TRBD1	TRBV5-1	CASSWGTGGYEQYF	TGCGCCAGCAGCTGGGGGACAGGGGGCTACGAGCAGTACTTC
TRBJ1-2	NA	NA	TRBV6-5	CASSGPGVGYTF	TGTGCCAGCAGTGGCCCAGGGGTTGGCTACACCTTC
TRBJ2-5	NA	NA	TRBV24-1	CATSDTRDRPETQYF	TGTGCCACCAGTGATACCCGGGACCGGCCAGAGACCCAGTACTTC
TRBJ2-7	once	NA	TRBV15	CATSRGMTAYEQYF	TGTGCCACCAGCAGAGGTATGACAGCCTACGAGCAGTACTTC
TRBJ2-1	many	NA	TRBV3-1	CASSQQGEQFF	TGTGCCAGCAGCCAACAGGGTGAGCAGTTCTTC
TRBJ2-1	NA	TRBD2	TRBV4-3	CASSPLAGGNNEQFF	TGCGCCAGCAGCCCCTTGGCGGGGGGAAACAATGAGCAGTTCTTC
TRBJ1-3	many	NA	TRBV4-3	CASSQSRGSARGNTIYF	TGCGCCAGCAGCCAAAGCCGGGGTTCGGCCCGTGGAAACACCATATATTTT
TRBJ2-3	NA	NA	TRBV15	CATSKYRVSTDTQYF	TGTGCCACCAGCAAGTACAGGGTGAGCACAGATACGCAGTATTTT
TRBJ2-4	NA	TRBD2	TRBV6-2/TRBV6-3	CASSYRYRGGENIQYF	TGTGCCAGCAGTTACCGCTACCGGGGGGGTGAAAACATTCAGTACTTC
TRBJ2-5	NA	TRBD2	TRBV12-3/TRBV12-4	CASSIAGGLETQYF	TGTGCCAGCAGTATAGCGGGGGGGCTGGAGACCCAGTACTTC
TRBJ2-1	NA	TRBD2	TRBV7-9	CASSPGMGLAFYNEQFF	TGTGCCAGCAGCCCCGGTATGGGACTAGCCTTTTACAATGAGCAGTTCTTC
TRBJ2-7	NA	TRBD2	TRBV19	CASSPSLAVPAYEQYF	TGTGCCAGTAGTCCTTCCCTAGCGGTCCCGGCCTACGAGCAGTACTTC
TRBJ2-1	few	NA	TRBV29-1	CSVVLPMGVDEQFF	TGCAGCGTAGTACTACCTATGGGGGTCGATGAGCAGTTCTTC
TRBJ2-1	many	NA	TRBV7-2	CASSFNRLNEQFF	TGTGCCAGCAGCTTTAACAGATTGAATGAGCAGTTCTTC
TRBJ2-1	NA	NA	TRBV28	CASRRTVQFF	TGTGCCAGCAGAAGGACGGTGCAGTTCTTC
TRBJ2-3	few	NA	TRBV15	CATSIHPPDTQYF	TGTGCCACCAGCATCCATCCCCCAGATACGCAGTATTTT
TRBJ2-3	many	TRBD2	TRBV19	CASRAIGLAGPDTQYF	TGTGCCAGTAGGGCTATCGGGCTAGCGGGTCCAGATACGCAGTATTTT
TRBJ2-2	NA	TRBD1	TRBV9	CASSVRTGVNTGELFF	TGTGCCAGCAGCGTACGGACAGGGGTTAACACCGGGGAGCTGTTTTTT
TRBJ2-7	few	NA	TRBV7-6	CASSLELSYEQYF	TGTGCCAGCAGCTTAGAACTATCCTACGAGCAGTACTTC
TRBJ1-1	few	TRBD1	TRBV5-4	CASSGGQLNTEAFF	TGTGCCAGCAGCGGGGGACAGCTGAACACTGAAGCTTTCTTT
TRBJ1-2	few	NA	TRBV12-3/TRBV12-4	CASSLGGAPNYGYTF	TGTGCCAGCAGTTTGGGGGGGGCGCCTAACTATGGCTACACCTTC
TRBJ1-2	few	TRBD1	TRBV5-1	CASSYEGAPGYTF	TGCGCCAGCAGCTATGAGGGGGCTCCTGGCTACACCTTC
TRBJ2-3	few	TRBD1	TRBV12-3/TRBV12-4	CASRGTGGADTQYF	TGTGCCAGCCGAGGGACAGGAGGGGCAGATACGCAGTATTTT
TRBJ1-5	NA	NA	TRBV28	CASSSTGPQHF	TGTGCCAGCAGTTCTACAGGGCCCCAGCATTTT